One sample yielded the 7 T cell receptor beta chains listed below, sequenced in a study of blood T cell repertoires in COVID-19. Some clones are missing from TCRdb's copy, which holds only in-frame ones; the method was immunoSEQ multiplex PCR. The sample has about 91,000 clones, more than 70% seen once. Sequencing used peripheral blood. The receptors come from a woman of 80 years or more with active COVID-19.

V gene TRBV2 combines with J gene TRBJ1-1, with TRBD1 matching 10 bases. Germline CDR1 is SNHLY and CDR2 is FYNNEI. The J segment lost 2 bases and the V segment lost 6 bases, leaving 3 bases of the junction unmatched. The CDR3 loop spans 14 amino acids. CDR3 in amino acids: CASRDRGHNTEAFF. CDR3 DNA: TGTGCCAGCAGAGACAGGGGGCACAACACTGAAGCTTTCTTT.

The rearrangement joins TRBV5-6 to TRBJ2-7; D may be TRBD1 (5 bases). This CDR3 region has 16 residues. Trimming stripped 0 bases from V and 3 bases from J, with 16 bases between. Germline V CDR1 and CDR2: SGHDT, YYEEEE. This chain's CDR3 is CASSLADGRAFYEQYF. CDR3 sequence (DNA): TGTGCCAGCAGCTTGGCTGACGGCAGGGCCTTCTACGAGCAGTACTTC.

Details on this clone: A read error may produce the germline difference seen at one junction end. The rearrangement uses TRBV19 and TRBJ1-1, with 8 positions matching TRBD1. The CDR3 is 16 residues long. Germline V CDR1 and CDR2: LNHDA, SQIVND (reference sequence). CDR3 region: CASSLDRGRPASEAFF. The CDR3 nucleotides are TGTGCCAGTAGTTTAGACAGGGGACGCCCTGCGTCTGAAGCTTTCTTT. Combining the CDR3 with reference TRBV19 and TRBJ1-1 gives the whole variable domain DGGITQSPKYLFRKEGQNVTLSCEQNLNHDAMYWYRQDPGQGLRLIYYSQIVNDFQKGDIAEGYSVSREKKESFPLTVTSAQKNPTAFYLCASSLDRGRPASEAFFGQGTRLTVV.

This sequence joins TRBV7-9 and TRBJ1-5, with unresolved D. The CDR3 has 15 amino acids. CDR1 is SEHNR and CDR2 is FQNEAQ in the germline V gene (reference sequence). Trimming stripped 4 bases from V and 4 bases from J, with 14 bases between. CDR3 sequence: CASSSSPRRNQPQHF. CDR3 coding DNA: TGTGCCAGCAGCTCCTCGCCGAGGAGAAATCAGCCCCAGCATTTT.

The chain is built from TRBV7-6 and TRBJ2-2, with a tentative D call TRBD1 (6 bases). The CDR3 covers 15 residues. Germline CDR1 reads SGHVS; CDR2 reads FNYEAQ. The V and J ends lost 4 bases and 1 base respectively, with 10 bases between them. The CDR3 here is CASSSTGLNTGELFF. Written as DNA, the CDR3 is TGTGCCAGCAGCTCGACAGGCCTGAACACCGGGGAGCTGTTTTTT.

The chain joins TRBV19 to TRBJ2-7; 11 bases fit TRBD2. The CDR3 runs to 15 residues. The V and J ends lost 6 bases and 4 bases, in that order; junction bases with no gene match: 8. Germline CDR1 is LNHDA and CDR2 is SQIVND (reference sequence). The CDR3 protein is CASSTAGTSGYEQYF. CDR3 in DNA: TGTGCCAGTAGCACCGCCGGGACTAGCGGATACGAGCAGTACTTC.

The V and J genes are TRBV28 and TRBJ2-5; possible D gene TRBD2, 5 bases. V lost 5 bases, J lost 0 bases, and 13 bases lay in between. Germline V CDR1 and CDR2: MDHEN, SYDVKM. The CDR3 has 15 residues. The CDR3 DNA follows: TGTGCCAGCAGTAAGGCGGGCCGGTACCAAGAGACCCAGTACTTC. Translation: CASSKAGRYQETQYF.